This T cell receptor beta chain came from a study of T cell responses to AZD1222 COVID-19 vaccine. Across the whole study: Pooling covered second doses at about 4 or about 12 weeks. Points from the study as a whole: Repertoires were obtained solely post-peak T cell response. Clonal diversity was possibly underestimated, and white British individuals and females predominated among donors. Spike-specific TCR depth and breadth grew after two AZD1222 doses.

Germline V gives CDR1 MNHEY, CDR2 SMNVEV (reference sequence). Trimming pared 6 bases from V and 7 bases from J, leaving 13 bases between. The CDR3 extends over 14 amino acids. A word on this clone: Its antigen is currently unknown.

Assay used: immunoSEQ multiplex PCR; TCRdb lists only in-frame clones, some missing. The sample contains over 120,000 clones, 80% to 90% of which appear only once. The sequencing here drew on peripheral blood, taken on day 0 of AZD1222 vaccination. This chain links TRBV27 with TRBJ1-6; D call uncertain. This TCR came from an adult in good health. The CDR3 reads CASSPGGYNSPLHF. The CDR3 coding sequence is TGTGCCAGCAGCCCCGGAGGGTACAATTCACCCCTCCACTTT.